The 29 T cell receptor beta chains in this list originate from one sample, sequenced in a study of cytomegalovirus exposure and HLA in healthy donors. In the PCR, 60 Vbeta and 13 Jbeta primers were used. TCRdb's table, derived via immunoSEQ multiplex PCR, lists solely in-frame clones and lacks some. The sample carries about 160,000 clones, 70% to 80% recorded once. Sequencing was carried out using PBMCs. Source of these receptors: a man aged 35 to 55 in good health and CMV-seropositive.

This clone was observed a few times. CDR3 nucleotide sequence: TGTGCCAGCAGCTTAGGGGGCGGGACAGGGGGCTATGAGCAGTTCTTC. Protein product: CASSLGGGTGGYEQFF. The rearrangement uses TRBV7-6 and TRBJ2-1; 12 bases agree with TRBD1. The CDR3 is 16 residues long. Germline CDR1 and CDR2: SGHVS and FNYEAQ. V dropped 1 base and J dropped 8; count of bases not matched to a gene: 6.

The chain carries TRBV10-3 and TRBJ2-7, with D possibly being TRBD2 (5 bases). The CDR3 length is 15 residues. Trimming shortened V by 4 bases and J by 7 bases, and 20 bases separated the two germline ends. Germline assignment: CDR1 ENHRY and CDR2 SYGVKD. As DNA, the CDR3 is TGTGCCATCAGTGCCAACAAGGAACTCACGGGGGAGCAGTACTTC. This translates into CAISANKELTGEQYF.

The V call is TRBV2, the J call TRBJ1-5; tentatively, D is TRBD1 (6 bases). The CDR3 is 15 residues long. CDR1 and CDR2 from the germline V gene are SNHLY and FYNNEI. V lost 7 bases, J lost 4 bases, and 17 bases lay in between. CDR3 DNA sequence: TGTGCCAGCACGACAGGAAGCGGGATAAATCAGCCCCAGCATTTT. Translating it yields CASTTGSGINQPQHF.

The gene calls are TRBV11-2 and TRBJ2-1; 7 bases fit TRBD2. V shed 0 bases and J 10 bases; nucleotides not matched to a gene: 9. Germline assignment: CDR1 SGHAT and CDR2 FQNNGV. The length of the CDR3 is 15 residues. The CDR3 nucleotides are TGTGCCAGCAGCTTAGAGGCCAGCGGGACTGTAGAGCAGTTCTTC. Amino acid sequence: CASSLEASGTVEQFF.

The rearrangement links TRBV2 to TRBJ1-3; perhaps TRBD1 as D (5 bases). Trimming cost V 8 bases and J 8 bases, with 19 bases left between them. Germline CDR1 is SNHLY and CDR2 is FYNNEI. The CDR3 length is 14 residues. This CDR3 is CASLGPGTVDTIYF. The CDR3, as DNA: TGTGCCAGCCTCGGTCCCGGGACTGTAGACACCATATATTTT.

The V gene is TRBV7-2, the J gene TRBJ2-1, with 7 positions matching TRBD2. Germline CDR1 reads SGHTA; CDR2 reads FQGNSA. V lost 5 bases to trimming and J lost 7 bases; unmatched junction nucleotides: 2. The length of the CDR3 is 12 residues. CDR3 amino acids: CASSRLANEQFF. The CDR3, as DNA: TGTGCCAGCAGCCGACTAGCAAATGAGCAGTTCTTC.

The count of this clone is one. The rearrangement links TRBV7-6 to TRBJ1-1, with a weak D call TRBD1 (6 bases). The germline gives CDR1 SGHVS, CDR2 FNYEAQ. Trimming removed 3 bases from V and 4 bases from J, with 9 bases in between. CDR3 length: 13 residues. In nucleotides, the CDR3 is TGTGCCAGCAGCTTGGGGGCGGGCACTGAAGCTTTCTTT. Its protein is CASSLGAGTEAFF.

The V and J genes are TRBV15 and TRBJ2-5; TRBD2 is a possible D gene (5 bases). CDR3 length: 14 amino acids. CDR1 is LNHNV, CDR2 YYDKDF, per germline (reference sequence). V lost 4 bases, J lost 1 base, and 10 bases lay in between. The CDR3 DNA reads TGTGCCACCAGCATGGCGGGCCTCCAAGAGACCCAGTACTTC. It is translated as CATSMAGLQETQYF. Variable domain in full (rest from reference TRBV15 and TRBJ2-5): DAMVIQNPRYQVTQFGKPVTLSCSQTLNHNVMYWYQQKSSQAPKLLFHYYDKDFNNEADTPDNFQSRRPNTSFCFLDIRSPGLGDTAMYLCATSMAGLQETQYFGPGTRLLVL.

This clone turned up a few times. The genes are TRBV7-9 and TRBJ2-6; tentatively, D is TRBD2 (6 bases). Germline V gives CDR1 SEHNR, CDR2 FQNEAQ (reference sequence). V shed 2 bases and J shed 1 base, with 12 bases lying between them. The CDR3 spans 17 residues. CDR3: CASSLSGTVSGANVLTF. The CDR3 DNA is TGTGCCAGCAGCTTATCCGGGACTGTGTCTGGGGCCAACGTCCTGACTTTC.

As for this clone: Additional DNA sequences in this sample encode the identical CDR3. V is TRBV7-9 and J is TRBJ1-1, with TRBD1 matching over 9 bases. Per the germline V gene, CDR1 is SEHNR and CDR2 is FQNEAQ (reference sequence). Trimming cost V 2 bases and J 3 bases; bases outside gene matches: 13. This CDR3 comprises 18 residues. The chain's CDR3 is CASSLSSGTGSGDTEAFF. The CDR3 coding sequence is TGTGCCAGCAGCTTAAGTTCCGGGACAGGGTCGGGGGACACTGAAGCTTTCTTT.

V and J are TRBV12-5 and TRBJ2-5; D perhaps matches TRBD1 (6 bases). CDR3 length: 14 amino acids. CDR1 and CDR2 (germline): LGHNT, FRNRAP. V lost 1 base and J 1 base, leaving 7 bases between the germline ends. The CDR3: CASGLDRAQETQYF. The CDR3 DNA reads TGTGCTAGTGGTTTGGACAGGGCCCAAGAGACCCAGTACTTC.

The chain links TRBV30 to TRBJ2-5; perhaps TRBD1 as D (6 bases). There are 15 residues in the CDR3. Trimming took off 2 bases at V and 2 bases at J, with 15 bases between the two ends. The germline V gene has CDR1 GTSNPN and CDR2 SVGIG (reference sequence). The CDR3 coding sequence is TGTGCCTGGAGTACACCAAAGGACAGTCAAGAGACCCAGTACTTC. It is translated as CAWSTPKDSQETQYF.

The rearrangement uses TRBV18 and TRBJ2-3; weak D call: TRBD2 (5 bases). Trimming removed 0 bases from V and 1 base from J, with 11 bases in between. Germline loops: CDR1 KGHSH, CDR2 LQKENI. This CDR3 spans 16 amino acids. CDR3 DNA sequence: TGTGCCAGCTCACCACCCCCCGGGAAAGGCACAGATACGCAGTATTTT. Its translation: CASSPPPGKGTDTQYF. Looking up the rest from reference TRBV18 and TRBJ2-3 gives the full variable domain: NAGVMQNPRHLVRRRGQEARLRCSPMKGHSHVYWYRQLPEEGLKFMVYLQKENIIDESGMPKERFSAEFPKEGPSILRIQQVVRGDSAAYFCASSPPPGKGTDTQYFGPGTRLTVL.

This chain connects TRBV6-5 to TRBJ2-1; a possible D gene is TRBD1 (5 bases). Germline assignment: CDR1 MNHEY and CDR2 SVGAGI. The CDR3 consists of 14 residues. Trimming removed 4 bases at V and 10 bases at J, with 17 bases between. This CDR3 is CASSSRGWIGEQFF. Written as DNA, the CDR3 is TGTGCCAGCAGTTCTAGGGGTTGGATAGGGGAGCAGTTCTTC.

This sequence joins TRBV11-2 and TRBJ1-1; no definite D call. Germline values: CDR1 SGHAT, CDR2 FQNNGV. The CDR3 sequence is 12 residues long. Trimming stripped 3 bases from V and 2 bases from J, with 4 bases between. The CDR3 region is CASSFSNTEAFF. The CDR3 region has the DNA TGTGCCAGCAGCTTTTCTAACACTGAAGCTTTCTTT.

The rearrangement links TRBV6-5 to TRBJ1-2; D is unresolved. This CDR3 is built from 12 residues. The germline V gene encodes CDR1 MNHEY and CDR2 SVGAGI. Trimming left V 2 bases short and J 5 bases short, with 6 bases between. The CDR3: CASSYNGYGYTF. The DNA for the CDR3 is TGTGCCAGCAGTTACAACGGTTATGGCTACACCTTC.

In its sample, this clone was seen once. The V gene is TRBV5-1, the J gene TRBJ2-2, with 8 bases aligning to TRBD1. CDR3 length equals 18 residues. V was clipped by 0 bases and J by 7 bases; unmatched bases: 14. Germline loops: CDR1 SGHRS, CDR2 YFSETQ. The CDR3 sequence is CASSLAGKADRVLGELFF. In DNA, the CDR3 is TGCGCCAGCAGCTTGGCCGGGAAGGCGGACAGGGTCCTCGGGGAGCTGTTTTTT.

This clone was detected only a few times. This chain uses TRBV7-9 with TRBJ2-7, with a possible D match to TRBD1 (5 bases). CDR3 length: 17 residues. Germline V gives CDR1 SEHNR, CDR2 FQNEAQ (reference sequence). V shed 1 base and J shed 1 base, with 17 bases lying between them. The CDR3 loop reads CASSLELSPGQSYEQYF. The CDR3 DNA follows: TGTGCCAGCAGCTTAGAACTCTCTCCAGGGCAGTCCTACGAGCAGTACTTC. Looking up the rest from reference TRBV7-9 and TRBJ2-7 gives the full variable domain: DTGVSQNPRHKITKRGQNVTFRCDPISEHNRLYWYRQTLGQGPEFLTYFQNEAQLEKSRLLSDRFSAERPKGSFSTLEIQRTEQGDSAMYLCASSLELSPGQSYEQYFGPGTRLTVT.

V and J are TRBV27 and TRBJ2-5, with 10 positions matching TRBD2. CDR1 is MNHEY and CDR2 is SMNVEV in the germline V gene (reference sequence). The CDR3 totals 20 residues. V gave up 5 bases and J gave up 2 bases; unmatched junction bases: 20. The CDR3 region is CASSRFAGGTSGIGQETQYF. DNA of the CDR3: TGTGCCAGCAGTAGATTTGCGGGGGGAACTAGCGGGATAGGGCAAGAGACCCAGTACTTC.

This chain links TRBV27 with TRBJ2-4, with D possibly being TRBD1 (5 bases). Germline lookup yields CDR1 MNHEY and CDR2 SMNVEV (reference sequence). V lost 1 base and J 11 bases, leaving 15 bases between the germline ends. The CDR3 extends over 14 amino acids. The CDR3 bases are TGTGCCAGCAGTTTATTCCCAGGGTTGACCGTTCAGTACTTC. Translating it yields CASSLFPGLTVQYF.

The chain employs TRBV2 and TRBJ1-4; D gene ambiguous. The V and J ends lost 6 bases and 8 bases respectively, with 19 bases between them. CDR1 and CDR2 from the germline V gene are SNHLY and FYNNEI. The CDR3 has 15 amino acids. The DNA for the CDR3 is TGTGCCAGCAGCGGGATGGTGGGAGGAAGGGAAAAACTGTTTTTT. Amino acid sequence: CASSGMVGGREKLFF.

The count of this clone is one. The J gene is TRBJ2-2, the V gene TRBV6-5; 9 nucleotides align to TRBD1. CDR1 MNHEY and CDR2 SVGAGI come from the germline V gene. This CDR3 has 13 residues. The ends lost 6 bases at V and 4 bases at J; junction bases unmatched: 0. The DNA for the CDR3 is TGTGCCAGCAGGGGACAGGGCACCGGGGAGCTGTTTTTT. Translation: CASRGQGTGELFF.

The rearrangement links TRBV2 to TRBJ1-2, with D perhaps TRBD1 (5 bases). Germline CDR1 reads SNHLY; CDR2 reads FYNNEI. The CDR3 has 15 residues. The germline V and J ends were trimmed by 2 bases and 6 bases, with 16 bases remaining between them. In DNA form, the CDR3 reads TGTGCCAGCAGTGAAAGGCTACAGGAATTGGATGGCTACACCTTC. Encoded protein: CASSERLQELDGYTF. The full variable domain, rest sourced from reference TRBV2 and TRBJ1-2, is EPEVTQTPSHQVTQMGQEVILRCVPISNHLYFYWYRQILGQKVEFLVSFYNNEISEKSEIFDDQFSVERPDGSNFTLKIRSTKLEDSAMYFCASSERLQELDGYTFGSGTRLTVV.

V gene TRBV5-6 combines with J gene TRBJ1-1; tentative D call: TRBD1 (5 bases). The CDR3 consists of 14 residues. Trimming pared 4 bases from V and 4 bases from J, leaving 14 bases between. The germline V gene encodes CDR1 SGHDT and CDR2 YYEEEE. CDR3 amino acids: CASSAGLWGTEAFF. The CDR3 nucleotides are TGTGCCAGCAGCGCGGGGCTGTGGGGCACTGAAGCTTTCTTT.

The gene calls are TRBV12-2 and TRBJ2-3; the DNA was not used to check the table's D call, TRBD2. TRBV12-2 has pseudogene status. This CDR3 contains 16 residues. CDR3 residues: CASRLMNRGWGDTQYF. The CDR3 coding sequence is TGTGCAAGTCGCTTAATGAACCGAGGGTGGGGAGATACGCAGTATTTT.

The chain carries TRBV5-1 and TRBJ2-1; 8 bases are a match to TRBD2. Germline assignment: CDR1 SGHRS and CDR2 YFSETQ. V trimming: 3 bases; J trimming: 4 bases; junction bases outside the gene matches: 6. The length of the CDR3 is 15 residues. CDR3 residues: CASSSTSGRYNEQFF. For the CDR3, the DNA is TGCGCCAGCAGCTCTACTAGCGGTCGTTACAATGAGCAGTTCTTC. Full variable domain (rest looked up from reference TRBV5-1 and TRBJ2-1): KAGVTQTPRYLIKTRGQQVTLSCSPISGHRSVSWYQQTPGQGLQFLFEYFSETQRNKGNFPGRFSGRQFSNSRSEMNVSTLELGDSALYLCASSSTSGRYNEQFFGPGTRLTVL.

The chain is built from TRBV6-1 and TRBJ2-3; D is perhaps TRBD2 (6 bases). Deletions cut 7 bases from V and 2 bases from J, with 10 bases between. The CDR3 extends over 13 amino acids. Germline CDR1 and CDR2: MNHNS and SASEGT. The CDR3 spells CASTRDFTDTQYF. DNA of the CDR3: TGTGCCAGCACCAGGGACTTCACAGATACGCAGTATTTT.

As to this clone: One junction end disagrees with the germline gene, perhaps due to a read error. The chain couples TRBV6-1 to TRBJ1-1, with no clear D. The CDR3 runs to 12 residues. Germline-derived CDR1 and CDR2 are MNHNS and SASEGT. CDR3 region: CASSEPRAEAFF. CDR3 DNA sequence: TGTGCCAGCAGTGAACCGCGGGCTGAGGCTTTCTTT.

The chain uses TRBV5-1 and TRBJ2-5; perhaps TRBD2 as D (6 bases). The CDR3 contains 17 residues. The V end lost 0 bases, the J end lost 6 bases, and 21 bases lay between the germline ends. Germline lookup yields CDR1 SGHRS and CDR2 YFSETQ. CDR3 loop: CASSLERPGVGVQTQYF. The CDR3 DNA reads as TGCGCCAGCAGCTTGGAGAGGCCGGGGGTGGGAGTGCAGACCCAGTACTTC. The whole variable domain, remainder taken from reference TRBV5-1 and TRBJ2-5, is KAGVTQTPRYLIKTRGQQVTLSCSPISGHRSVSWYQQTPGQGLQFLFEYFSETQRNKGNFPGRFSGRQFSNSRSEMNVSTLELGDSALYLCASSLERPGVGVQTQYFGPGTRLLVL.